Listed below are T cell receptor beta chains from one sample, sequenced in a study of cytomegalovirus exposure and HLA in healthy donors. Generated by immunoSEQ multiplex PCR, the TCRdb table keeps only in-frame clones and is missing some. The sample lists 55,000 to 70,000 clones, 74% occurring once. The specimen sequenced was PBMCs. These receptors were collected from a woman between 55 and 75 years old in good health and CMV-seropositive. Each CDR3 is given with its conserved first and last residue. The D gene is left open where the match is weak. Not every row has a clone size; where given, it reads once, few, many or a size class.

J gene | V gene | D gene | clone size | CDR3 DNA | CDR3 protein
TRBJ2-7 | TRBV4-1 | NA | NA | TGCGCCAGCAGCCAAGAAACGGGGAGCTCCTACGAGCAGTACTTC | CASSQETGSSYEQYF
TRBJ1-1 | TRBV5-4 | TRBD1 | once | TGTGCCAGCAGCTTTTGGGCAGGGGGCATGATGAACACTGAAGCTTTCTTT | CASSFWAGGMMNTEAFF
TRBJ2-1 | TRBV9 | TRBD2 | NA | TGTGCCAGCAGCGTAGGAGGGACTAGCGGGAGAAATGAGCAGTTCTTC | CASSVGGTSGRNEQFF
TRBJ2-7 | TRBV18 | TRBD2 | NA | TGTGCCAGCTCACCACAAACTAGCGGTCCCTACGAGCAGTACTTC | CASSPQTSGPYEQYF
TRBJ2-5 | TRBV5-1 | TRBD1 | few | TGCGCCAGCAGCTTGGCCAACGGACAGGGAGAGACCCAGTACTTC | CASSLANGQGETQYF
TRBJ1-3 | TRBV6-5 | TRBD1 | NA | TGTGCCAGCAGTTACTCGAAACAGGGGGCTGGAAACACCATATATTTT | CASSYSKQGAGNTIYF
TRBJ2-4 | TRBV5-1 | TRBD2 | NA | TGCGCCAGCAGCCCCAACCCGGGACTAGCGGGAGAGTCCAAAAACATTCAGTACTTC | CASSPNPGLAGESKNIQYF
TRBJ2-1 | TRBV7-7 | NA | NA | TGTGCTAGCAGCCGAGCCGTGGGGGCCTCCTACAATGAGCAGTTCTTC | CASSRAVGASYNEQFF
TRBJ2-1 | TRBV5-1 | NA | NA | TGCGCCAGCAGCTTGAGGTCGGGGGGCTTATACAATGAGCAGTTCTTC | CASSLRSGGLYNEQFF
TRBJ2-7 | TRBV5-1 | TRBD2 | few | TGCGCCAGCAGCTTGGGGACTAGCGGTTCCTACGAGCAGTACTTC | CASSLGTSGSYEQYF
TRBJ2-7 | TRBV4-1 | TRBD1 | NA | TGCGCCAGCAGCCAGCGACAGGGCTCCTACGAGCAGTACTTC | CASSQRQGSYEQYF
TRBJ1-5 | TRBV6-4 | NA | NA | TGTGCCAGCAGTGAAAGTTTAGGGAGGGATCAGCCCCAGCATTTT | CASSESLGRDQPQHF
TRBJ2-7 | TRBV28 | NA | NA | TGTGCCAGCAGTTTCGCGGGCTACGAGCAGTACTTC | CASSFAGYEQYF
TRBJ2-1 | TRBV4-1 | NA | NA | TGCGCCAGCATCCCCTCTCCTACGTCGCGGCGCTACAATGAGCAGTTCTTC | CASIPSPTSRRYNEQFF
TRBJ1-5 | TRBV2 | TRBD1 | NA | TGTGCCAGCAGTCAGGGGGAGCTCAATCAGCCCCAGCATTTT | CASSQGELNQPQHF
TRBJ2-6 | TRBV29-1 | TRBD1 | NA | TGCAGCGTATCAACAGGGGGAGGCGGGGCCAACGTCCTGACTTTC | CSVSTGGGGANVLTF
TRBJ2-1 | TRBV19 | TRBD1 | NA | TGTGCCAGTAGTCGAAGAGGGACAGGGTTAAGGGATGAGCAGTTCTTC | CASSRRGTGLRDEQFF
TRBJ2-3 | TRBV5-6 | TRBD2 | NA | TGTGCCAGCAGCTCACTAGCGGATAGCACAGATACGCAGTATTTT | CASSSLADSTDTQYF
TRBJ1-1 | TRBV5-5 | NA | NA | TGTGCCAGCAGCTTGGTTGGGGGGAGATACCCGAGGGAGGCTTTCTTT | CASSLVGGRYPREAFF
TRBJ1-5 | TRBV6-6 | TRBD1 | few | TGTGCCAGCAGTCCGACGACAGGGGGGCAGCCCCAGCATTTT | CASSPTTGGQPQHF
TRBJ2-7 | TRBV2 | NA | NA | TGTGCCAGCAGGATACAGGGAAGCTCCTACGAGCAGTACTTC | CASRIQGSSYEQYF
TRBJ2-7 | TRBV4-1 | TRBD2 | NA | TGCGCCAGCAGCCAAGATCTGGTGTCTAGCGGGAGGATTGGATCCTACGAGCAGTACTTC | CASSQDLVSSGRIGSYEQYF
TRBJ2-3 | TRBV29-1 | TRBD2 | NA | TGCAGCGTTGCTAGCGGGGTGGCAGATACGCAGTATTTT | CSVASGVADTQYF
TRBJ2-3 | TRBV5-1 | NA | few | TGCGCCAGCAGCAGCACCGGGGAGAGCACGCAGTATTTT | CASSSTGESTQYF
TRBJ1-1 | TRBV7-2 | NA | NA | TGTGCCAGCAGCCCGGGGGGCGCAGGGCGGGGGGGGACTGAAGCTTTCTTT | CASSPGGAGRGGTEAFF
TRBJ1-1 | TRBV6-5 | TRBD1 | NA | TGTGCCAGCAGTTACCGTAAACTCGGGACAGGGGGCTTGGCTTTCTTT | CASSYRKLGTGGLAFF
TRBJ2-7 | TRBV5-6 | NA | NA | TGTGCCAGCAGCTTGGTGTCAGGAAGCCCCTACGAGCAGTACTTC | CASSLVSGSPYEQYF
TRBJ1-1 | TRBV5-1 | TRBD1 | NA | TGCGCCAGCAGCTTGGAGGGGGCAAGAACTGAAGCTTTCTTT | CASSLEGARTEAFF
TRBJ2-1 | TRBV19 | TRBD2 | once | TGTGCCAGTAGTGCGGACGGGGGGTACAATGAGCAGTTCTTC | CASSADGGYNEQFF
TRBJ1-4 | TRBV6-1 | NA | NA | TGTGCCACCAGACGGCCGGCGGAGGAAAAACTGTTTTTT | CATRRPAEEKLFF
TRBJ1-5 | TRBV19 | NA | NA | TGTGCCAGTAGTATAACAGTGCGAGATCAGCCCCAGCATTTT | CASSITVRDQPQHF
TRBJ2-3 | TRBV5-1 | NA | NA | TGCGCCAGCAGCTTGGGGGACTTCACAGATACGCAGTATTTT | CASSLGDFTDTQYF
TRBJ1-5 | TRBV2 | NA | NA | TGTGCCAGCTCCCCCGGCAGGGTCGGTCAGCCCCAGCATTTT | CASSPGRVGQPQHF
TRBJ2-7 | TRBV5-1 | NA | NA | TGCGCCAGCAGCTTGGGGCAGGGGATTACCTACGAGCAGTACTTC | CASSLGQGITYEQYF
TRBJ1-2 | TRBV29-1 | NA | NA | TGCAGCGTTGTGTATCCGGGGAGCTATGGCTACACCTTC | CSVVYPGSYGYTF
TRBJ1-1 | TRBV15 | NA | few | TGTGCCACCAGCAGAGTGTCCGGGGAAACTGAAGCTTTCTTT | CATSRVSGETEAFF
TRBJ1-2 | TRBV6-1 | NA | NA | TGTGCCAGCAGTGCAACGGGGTCGAGTGGCTACACCTTC | CASSATGSSGYTF
TRBJ2-3 | TRBV11-1 | NA | NA | TGTGCCAGCAGCTTAGGAGCTAAAGATACGCAGTATTTT | CASSLGAKDTQYF
TRBJ1-2 | TRBV14 | TRBD1 | NA | TGTGCCAGCAGCCAAGTTCCCCGGACAGGGTTTGATGGCTACACCTTC | CASSQVPRTGFDGYTF
TRBJ1-6 | TRBV7-2 | NA | NA | TGTGCCAGCAGCTTAGATCCAGTTGGCAATTCACCCCTCCACTTT | CASSLDPVGNSPLHF
TRBJ2-5 | TRBV5-1 | TRBD2 | NA | TGCGCCAGCAGCCAGGGGGCTAGCGGGAGGGAGACCCAGTACTTC | CASSQGASGRETQYF